This entry is about one TCR beta chain. There are a few counts of this clonotype. Its antigen is currently not known. Per-base quality was not reported, and no clone a single base away is much larger than it. This record belongs to a study of identical twins (dated by TCRdb to 2016 to 2017). For the study in its entirety: To test whether fetal clonotypes persist, the study used deep sequencing on TCR alpha and beta repertoires from monozygotic twins, unrelated adults of various ages, and cord blood. To rule out contamination, replicate twin experiments were performed at different times with different library preparation protocols. Broad study findings and their caveats: Compared with coincidental sharing between unrelated individuals, an excess of low generation-probability sequences was observed among out-of-frame TCR alpha sequences shared between twins. Out-of-frame TCR alpha sharing in monozygotic twins was systematically underestimated by recombination models, whereas sharing between unrelated individuals was in agreement with the recombination models. Zero-insertion analyses could be partly confounded by invariant T cells such as MAIT and iNKT, although diverse VJ usage argued against such confounding for most clonotypes. In beta out-of-frame sequences, excess twin sharing was weaker, because having fewer shared sequences lowered the signal-to-noise ratio. Fewer insertions were carried by abundant cord blood beta clonotypes; a weaker similar trend was observed in young adult naive repertoires, while no such trend was observed in memory repertoires. Because the same donors could not be followed over many years, the conclusions depended on cross-sectional statistical analysis.

Library construction relied on 5' RACE. The sequencer listed for this sample is Illumina HiSeq 2000. A universal primer binding site was introduced by template switching, and a unique molecular identifier was present in the final cDNA, enabling accurate counting of TCR cDNA molecules. Specific primers in the conserved constant-segment region were used to synthesize first-strand cDNA for TCR alpha and beta chains. To control for contamination, each cDNA library was double barcoded with a SMART-Mk sample barcode plus Illumina barcodes. TruSeq adapter sequences along with Illumina sample barcodes were introduced in two successive PCR steps. TCR alpha and beta cDNA libraries were sequenced on the Illumina HiSeq platform with custom primers. The paper's data handling went like this. Raw reads were processed with MiGEC to extract unique molecular identifiers, and MiXCR was used to determine CDR3 positions. For each individual, recombination models were inferred using an EM algorithm with the repgenHMM and IGoR tools. The tcR package in R was used for shared clonotype analysis, with sharing normalized by the product of cloneset sizes. Out-of-frame nonproductive sequences were analyzed to study raw recombination free of thymic and clonal selection effects. TCRdb trimmed public reads at Q25 via fastp, called clones via MiXCR and kept in-frame beta chains. Rows with a matching CDR3 protein are joined into one entry that keeps the most common DNA and genes. The V and J calls were not made by the authors but by TCRdb's processing. The sample yields roughly 690,000 distinct CDR3 sequences; 5.5% to 6.5% were counted once. The ten biggest clones cover 1.5% to 2% of the sample.

The germline V gene (reference sequence) supplies CDR1 SEHNR and CDR2 FQNEAQ. V and J are truncated by 4 bases and 0 bases respectively, leaving an intervening sequence of 13 bases. The CDR3 numbers 17 residues from cysteine through phenylalanine. The DNA shown is the 51-base CDR3, in frame from base 1. Every donor was a healthy Caucasian. The study also sequenced three unrelated non-twin adults: a male aged 18 to 30, a male aged 50 to 59 and a female aged 50 to 59. Miltenyi CD45RO+ enrichment and human naive T-cell isolation kits were used to isolate memory (CD45RO+) and naive T cells from PBMC. Recombination joined TRBV7-9 with TRBJ2-6; the D gene assignment is ambiguous. This TCR came from a man aged 18 to 30 in good health. The sequenced material came from naive T cells sorted from blood. The label giving this sample's cell subset or site can be read as: cells isolated with a human naive T-cell isolation kit. Here is the DNA: TGTGCCAGCAGCTCCATCCGGGCTAGCTCTGGGGCCAACGTCCTGACTTTC. It is translated as CASSSIRASSGANVLTF.